One and the same sample provided the 13 T cell receptor beta chains below, sequenced in a study of human T cells and chemical hapten exposure. Time point specified: pre-sensitization, week 0. Treatment specified: therapeutic diphenylcyclopropenone sensitization with weekly scalp DPC. TCRdb reprocessed the RACE reads with MiXCR, giving one entry per CDR3 protein. This table has about 80,000 distinct CDR3 sequences, 13% to 15% appearing once. Sequencing was performed on whole blood, taken in connection with sensitization to the hapten diphenylcyclopropenone (DPC). These receptors were collected from a woman aged 45-65 years with alopecia areata. Some clones in this sample may be carry-over from other donors' samples.

The V gene is TRBV18, the J gene TRBJ1-5; 10 bases align to TRBD1. V was pared by 4 bases and J by 0 bases, with 9 bases of the junction left unmatched. In germline, CDR1 is KGHSH, CDR2 LQKENI. CDR3 length equals 18 residues. The CDR3 here is CASSLGQGTFYSNQPQHF. The DNA for the CDR3 is TGTGCCAGCTCACTGGGACAGGGGACTTTCTATAGCAATCAGCCCCAGCATTTT. The variable domain in full, completed from reference TRBV18 and TRBJ1-5, reads NAGVMQNPRHLVRRRGQEARLRCSPMKGHSHVYWYRQLPEEGLKFMVYLQKENIIDESGMPKERFSAEFPKEGPSILRIQQVVRGDSAAYFCASSLGQGTFYSNQPQHFGDGTRLSIL.

The chain carries TRBV6-5 and TRBJ2-2; D gene uncertain. Trimming pared 2 bases from V and 5 bases from J, leaving 12 bases between. Germline V lookup: CDR1 MNHEY, CDR2 SVGAGI. The CDR3 consists of 15 residues. The CDR3 loop reads CASSYGSGWTGELFF. In DNA, the CDR3 is TGTGCCAGCAGTTACGGGTCTGGGTGGACCGGGGAGCTGTTTTTT.

This clonotype was seen only a few times. The gene calls are TRBV18 and TRBJ2-1; perhaps TRBD1 as D (6 bases). The germline V and J ends were trimmed by 4 bases and 7 bases, with 23 bases remaining between them. CDR1 KGHSH and CDR2 LQKENI come from the germline V gene. The CDR3 has 17 amino acids. The CDR3 nucleotides are TGTGCCAGCTCACTAACGGCCCCAGGGGCCGGCTGGAATGAGCAGTTCTTC. As protein: CASSLTAPGAGWNEQFF.

The gene calls are TRBV20-1 and TRBJ1-1, with a possible D match to TRBD1 (5 bases). Germline V gives CDR1 DFQATT, CDR2 SNEGSKA (reference sequence). The CDR3 contains 11 residues. The V and J ends lost 4 bases and 6 bases respectively, with 9 bases between them. Here the CDR3 reads CSAKTVSEAFF. In DNA form, the CDR3 reads TGCAGTGCTAAGACAGTTTCTGAAGCTTTCTTT.

This clonotype was detected only once. The CDR3 DNA is TGTGCCAGCAGCTTAACGGCGGGGCTTATGGAGCAGTACTTC. Translated: CASSLTAGLMEQYF. The chain carries TRBV11-2 and TRBJ2-7; TRBD2 is a possible D gene (6 bases). Germline CDR1 SGHAT, CDR2 FQNNGV. V lost 2 bases and J lost 7, with 15 bases in between. This CDR3 has 14 amino acids.

This clonotype was counted only a few times. The chain combines TRBV11-3 with TRBJ2-1; TRBD2 matches at 9 bases. V was clipped by 6 bases and J by 5 bases; unmatched bases: 20. CDR1 and CDR2 from the germline V gene are SGHNT and YENEEA. The CDR3 spans 19 residues. CDR3 amino acids: CASRQAGTSLLISHNEQFF. CDR3 in DNA: TGTGCCAGCAGACAAGCCGGGACTAGCCTTTTGATTAGCCACAATGAGCAGTTCTTC.

The DNA for the CDR3 is TGCAGTGCTAGAGATTCCGGGAGGGCCTTGAAGACCCAGTACTTC. It yields the protein CSARDSGRALKTQYF. V is TRBV20-1 and J is TRBJ2-5; 8 bases agree with TRBD2. Germline CDR1 and CDR2: DFQATT and SNEGSKA (reference sequence). This CDR3 has 15 amino acids. V trimming: 0 bases; J trimming: 6 bases; junction bases outside the gene matches: 9.

The table lists this clonotype with a few counts. The genes are TRBV20-1 and TRBJ1-4; 7 nucleotides match TRBD1. V trimming: 6 bases; J trimming: 4 bases; junction bases outside the gene matches: 8. The CDR3 spans 14 residues. Germline assignment: CDR1 DFQATT and CDR2 SNEGSKA (reference sequence). The CDR3 protein is CSAPRDRNNEKLFF. CDR3 bases: TGCAGTGCGCCTCGGGACAGAAATAATGAAAAACTGTTTTTT.

This clonotype was observed a few times. This rearrangement joins TRBV29-1 to TRBJ2-2; D gene unclear. Trimming stripped 6 bases from V and 4 bases from J, with 12 bases between. The CDR3 contains 13 residues. In germline, CDR1 is SQVTM, CDR2 ANQGSEA. CDR3 bases: TGCAGCGTGTGCAGGCCGCTCACCGGGGAGCTGTTTTTT. This encodes CSVCRPLTGELFF.

This clonotype appeared a few times. The rearrangement joins TRBV12-3 or TRBV12-4 to TRBJ2-6, with D hard to call. The V gene lost 2 bases and the J gene lost 4 bases, with 6 bases spanning the gap. There are 14 residues in the CDR3. CDR3 protein: CASSLSAGANVLTF. CDR3 DNA sequence: TGTGCCAGCAGTTTATCAGCCGGGGCCAACGTCCTGACTTTC.

V is TRBV20-1 and J is TRBJ1-1, with 7 bases that match TRBD1. The germline V gene has CDR1 DFQATT and CDR2 SNEGSKA (reference sequence). The V and J ends lost 6 bases and 7 bases, in that order; junction bases with no gene match: 14. The CDR3 runs 14 residues. The CDR3 region has the DNA TGCAGTGCCCCGAGCTCGACAGGGAGTGGTGAAGCTTTCTTT. Translating it yields CSAPSSTGSGEAFF.

The chain couples TRBV25-1 to TRBJ1-1, with TRBD1 as a possible D gene (5 bases). In germline, CDR1 is MGHDK, CDR2 SYGVNS. This CDR3 is built from 18 residues. Between the trimmed V and J ends, which lost 7 bases and 8 bases, there was a span of 32 bases. DNA of the CDR3: TGTGCCAGCATTGGATGGCCGTCGGAGACAGTGAATTTACTGGAAGCTTTCTTT. Protein: CASIGWPSETVNLLEAFF. The variable domain in full, with the rest retrieved from reference TRBV25-1 and TRBJ1-1, is EADIYQTPRYLVIGTGKKITLECSQTMGHDKMYWYQQDPGMELHLIHYSYGVNSTEKGDLSSESTVSRIRTEHFPLTLESARPSHTSQYLCASIGWPSETVNLLEAFFGQGTRLTVV.

CDR3 amino acids: CACSRLAGELTGELFF. The DNA of the CDR3 is TGTGCCTGCTCGCGACTAGCGGGAGAGCTCACCGGGGAGCTGTTTTTT. The chain carries TRBV30 and TRBJ2-2, with TRBD2 matching over 12 bases. Unmatched junction bases numbered 9, after V lost 6 bases and J lost 4 bases. This CDR3 comprises 16 residues. Germline V CDR1 and CDR2: GTSNPN, SVGIG (reference sequence).